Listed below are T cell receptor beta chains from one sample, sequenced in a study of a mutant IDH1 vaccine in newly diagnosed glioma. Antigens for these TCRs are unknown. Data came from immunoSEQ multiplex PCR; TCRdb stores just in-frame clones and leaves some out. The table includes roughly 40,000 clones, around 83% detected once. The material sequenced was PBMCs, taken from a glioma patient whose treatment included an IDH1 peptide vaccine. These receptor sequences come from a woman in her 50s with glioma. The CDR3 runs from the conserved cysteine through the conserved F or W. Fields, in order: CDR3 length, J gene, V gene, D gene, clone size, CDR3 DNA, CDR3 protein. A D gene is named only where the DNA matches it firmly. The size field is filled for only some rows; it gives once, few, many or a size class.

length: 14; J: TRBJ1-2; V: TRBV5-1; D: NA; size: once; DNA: TGCGCCAGCAGCTTGGATGGCAGCTACTATGGCTACACCTTC; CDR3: CASSLDGSYYGYTF
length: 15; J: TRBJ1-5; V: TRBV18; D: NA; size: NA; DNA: TGTGCCAGCTCACCACCTGGGATGAGCAATCAGCCCCAGCATTTT; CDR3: CASSPPGMSNQPQHF
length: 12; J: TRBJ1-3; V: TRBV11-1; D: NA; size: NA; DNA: TGTGCCAGCAGCCCATCAGCCAGCACCATATATTTT; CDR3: CASSPSASTIYF
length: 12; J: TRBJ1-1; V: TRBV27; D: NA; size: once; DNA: TGTGCCAGCAGTTTTAGGGGCACTGAAGCTTTCTTT; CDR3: CASSFRGTEAFF
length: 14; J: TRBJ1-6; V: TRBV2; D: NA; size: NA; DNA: TGTGCCAGCAGTGGGGCCGATGGGGTTTCACCCCTCCACTTT; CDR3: CASSGADGVSPLHF
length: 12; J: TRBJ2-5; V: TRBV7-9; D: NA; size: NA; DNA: TGTGCCAGCAGCTTAGGACCGAGGAGCCAGTACTTC; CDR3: CASSLGPRSQYF
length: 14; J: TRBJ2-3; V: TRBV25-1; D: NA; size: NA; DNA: TGTGCCACCGGTGGCGGTGGATTCACAGATACGCAGTATTTT; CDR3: CATGGGGFTDTQYF
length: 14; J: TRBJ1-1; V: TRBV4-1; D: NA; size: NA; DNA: TGCGCCAGCAGCCAAGATCCGGTAGGTACTGAAGCTTTCTTT; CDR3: CASSQDPVGTEAFF
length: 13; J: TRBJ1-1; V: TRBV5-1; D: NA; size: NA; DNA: TGCGCCAGCAGCCCTGAGGGGGGCACTGAAGCTTTCTTT; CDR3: CASSPEGGTEAFF
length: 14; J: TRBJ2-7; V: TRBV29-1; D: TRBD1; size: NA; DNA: TGCAGCGTTGAAGGGGACAGGGCCGCCTACGAGCAGTACTTC; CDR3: CSVEGDRAAYEQYF
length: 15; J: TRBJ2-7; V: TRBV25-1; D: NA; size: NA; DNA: TGTGCCAGCAGTGAGGGGGGGGGCCGGGCCTACGAGCAGTACTTC; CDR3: CASSEGGGRAYEQYF
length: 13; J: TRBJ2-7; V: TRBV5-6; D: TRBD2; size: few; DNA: TGTGCCAGCAGCTTCGGACTAGACTACGAGCAGTACTTC; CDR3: CASSFGLDYEQYF
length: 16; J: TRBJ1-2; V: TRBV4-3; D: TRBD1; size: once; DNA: TGCGCCAGCAGCCTGACCTTAGATGGACAGGGCGGAGGCTACACCTTC; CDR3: CASSLTLDGQGGGYTF
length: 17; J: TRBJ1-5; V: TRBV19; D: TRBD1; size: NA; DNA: TGTGCCAGTACCCAATCGTACCGGACAGGGTTTAATCAGCCCCAGCATTTT; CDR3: CASTQSYRTGFNQPQHF
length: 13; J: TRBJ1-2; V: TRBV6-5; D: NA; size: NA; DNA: TGTGCCAGCAGTTTAATGGGCCCCTATGGCTACACCTTC; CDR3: CASSLMGPYGYTF
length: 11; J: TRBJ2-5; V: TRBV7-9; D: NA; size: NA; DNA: TGTGCCAGCAGCTTACAAGAGACCCAGTACTTC; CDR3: CASSLQETQYF
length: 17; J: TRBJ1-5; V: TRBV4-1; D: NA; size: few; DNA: TGCGCCAGCAGCCAAGAGCCCCCACAGGGCGGCAATCAGCCCCAGCATTTT; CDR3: CASSQEPPQGGNQPQHF
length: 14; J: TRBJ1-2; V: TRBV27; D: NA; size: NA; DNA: TGTGCCAGCAGTTTATCGGGGGGAGGCTATGGCTACACCTTC; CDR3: CASSLSGGGYGYTF
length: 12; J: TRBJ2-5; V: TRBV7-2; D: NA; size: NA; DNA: TGTGCCAGCAGCGCAAATCAAGAGACCCAGTACTTC; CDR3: CASSANQETQYF
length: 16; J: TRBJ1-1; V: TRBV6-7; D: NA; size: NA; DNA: TGTGCCAGCAGTTACTCCCCAGGGAAAAAAGGGACTGAAGCTTTCTTT; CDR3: CASSYSPGKKGTEAFF
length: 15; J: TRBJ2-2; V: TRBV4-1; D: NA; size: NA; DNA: TGCGCCAGCAGCCAGGTTTTAGGGGGTTTAGGAGAGCTGTTTTTT; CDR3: CASSQVLGGLGELFF
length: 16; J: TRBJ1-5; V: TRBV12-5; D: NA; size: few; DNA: TGTGCTAGTGGTTTGGGTCTTAGGGGGGCGGAACAGCCCCAGCATTTT; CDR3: CASGLGLRGAEQPQHF
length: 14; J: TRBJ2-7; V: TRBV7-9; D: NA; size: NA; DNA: TGTGCCAGCAGCTCCCCAGGGGTCCCCTACGAGCAGTACTTC; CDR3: CASSSPGVPYEQYF
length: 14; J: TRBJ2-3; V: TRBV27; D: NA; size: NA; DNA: TGTGCCAGCAGTTTTGTCGGGTCCGCAGATACGCAGTATTTT; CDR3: CASSFVGSADTQYF
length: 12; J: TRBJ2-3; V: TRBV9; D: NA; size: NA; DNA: TGTGCCAGCGGGGGGAATGGAGATACGCAGTATTTT; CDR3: CASGGNGDTQYF
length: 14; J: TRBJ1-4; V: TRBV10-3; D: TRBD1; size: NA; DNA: TGTGCCATCGGAGGGGGCACGACTAATGAAAAACTGTTTTTT; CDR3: CAIGGGTTNEKLFF
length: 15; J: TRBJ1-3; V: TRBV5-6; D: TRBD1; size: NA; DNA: TGTGCCAGCAGCTTCAGGGGGAAAACTGGAAACACCATATATTTT; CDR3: CASSFRGKTGNTIYF
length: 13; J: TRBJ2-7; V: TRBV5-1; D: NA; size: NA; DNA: TGCGCCAGCAGGATTTTAGTGGGGGACGAGCAGTACTTC; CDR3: CASRILVGDEQYF
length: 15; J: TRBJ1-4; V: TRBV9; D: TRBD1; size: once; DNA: TGTGCCAGCAGCGCGACGGGACAGGGGTATGAAAAACTGTTTTTT; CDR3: CASSATGQGYEKLFF
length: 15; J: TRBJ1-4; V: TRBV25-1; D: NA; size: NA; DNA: TGTGCCAGCAGTGGCCCCTGGGGCTTAAATGAAAAACTGTTTTTT; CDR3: CASSGPWGLNEKLFF
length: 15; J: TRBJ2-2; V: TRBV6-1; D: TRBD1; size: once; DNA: TGTGCCAGCACGTCGGGGACAGTGAACACCGGGGAGCTGTTTTTT; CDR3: CASTSGTVNTGELFF
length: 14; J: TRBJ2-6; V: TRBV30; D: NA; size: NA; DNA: TGTGCCTGGAAGGGCGGCTCTGGGGCCAACGTCCTGACTTTC; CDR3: CAWKGGSGANVLTF
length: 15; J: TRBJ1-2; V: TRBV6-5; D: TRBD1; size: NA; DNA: TGTGCCAGCAGGTCTACAGGGGAGGGAGGGTATGGCTACACCTTC; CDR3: CASRSTGEGGYGYTF
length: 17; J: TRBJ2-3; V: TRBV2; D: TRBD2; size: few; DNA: TGTGCCAGCAGTGAAGCCCGGACTAGCGGGGGAGGAGATACGCAGTATTTT; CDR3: CASSEARTSGGGDTQYF
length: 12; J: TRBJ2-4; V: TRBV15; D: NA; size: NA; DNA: TGTGCCACCAGCAGAGTAGACAACATTCAGTACTTC; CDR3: CATSRVDNIQYF
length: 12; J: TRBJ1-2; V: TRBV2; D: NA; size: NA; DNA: TGTGCCAGCAGTGGTCAGGACTATGGCTACACCTTC; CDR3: CASSGQDYGYTF
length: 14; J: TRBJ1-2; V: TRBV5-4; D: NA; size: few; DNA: TGTGCCAGCAGCTTGGACACTCCCGGTCGCGGCTACACCTTC; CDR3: CASSLDTPGRGYTF
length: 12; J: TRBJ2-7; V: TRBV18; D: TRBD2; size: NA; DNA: TGTGCCAGCTCACCAAGGGGAGGGGTGGTGAACTTC; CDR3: CASSPRGGVVNF
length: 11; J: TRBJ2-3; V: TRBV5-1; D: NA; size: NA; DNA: TGCGCCAGCACCGGTGGAGATACGCAGTATTTT; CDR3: CASTGGDTQYF
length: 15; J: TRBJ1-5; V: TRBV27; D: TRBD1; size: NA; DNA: TGTGCCAGCAGTCCCTGGACAGGGAGCAATCAGCCCCAGCATTTT; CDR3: CASSPWTGSNQPQHF
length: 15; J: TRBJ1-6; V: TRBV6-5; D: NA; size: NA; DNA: TGTGCCAGCAGTTTCTCACAGGGAGGAAATTCACCCCTCCACTTT; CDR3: CASSFSQGGNSPLHF
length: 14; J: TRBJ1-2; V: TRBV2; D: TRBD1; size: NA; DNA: TGTGCCAGCTTCCGGACAGGGAAGAAGGGCGGCTACACCTTC; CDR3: CASFRTGKKGGYTF
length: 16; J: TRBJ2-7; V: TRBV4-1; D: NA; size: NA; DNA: TGCGCCAGCAGCCCAGCCCCTCGGACGGGACTCTACGAGCAGTACTTC; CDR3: CASSPAPRTGLYEQYF
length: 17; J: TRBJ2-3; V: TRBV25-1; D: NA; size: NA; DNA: TGTGCCAGCAGTGAATCAGCCGGGACGGCGAGCACAGATACGCAGTATTTT; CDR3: CASSESAGTASTDTQYF
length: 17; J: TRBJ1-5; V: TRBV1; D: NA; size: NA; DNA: TGCACCAGCAGCCAAGAATACAGGCCCTATAGCAATCAGCCCCAGCATTTT; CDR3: CTSSQEYRPYSNQPQHF